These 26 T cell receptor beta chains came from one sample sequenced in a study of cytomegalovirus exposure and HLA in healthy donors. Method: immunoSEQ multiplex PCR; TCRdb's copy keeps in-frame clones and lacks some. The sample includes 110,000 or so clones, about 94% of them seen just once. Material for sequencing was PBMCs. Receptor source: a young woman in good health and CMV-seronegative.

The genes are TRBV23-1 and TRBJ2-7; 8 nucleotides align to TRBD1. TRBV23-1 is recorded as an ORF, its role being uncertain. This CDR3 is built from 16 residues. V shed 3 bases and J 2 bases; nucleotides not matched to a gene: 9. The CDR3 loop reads CASSHPVPGQAYEQYF. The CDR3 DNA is TGCGCCAGCAGTCACCCCGTCCCGGGACAGGCCTACGAGCAGTACTTC.

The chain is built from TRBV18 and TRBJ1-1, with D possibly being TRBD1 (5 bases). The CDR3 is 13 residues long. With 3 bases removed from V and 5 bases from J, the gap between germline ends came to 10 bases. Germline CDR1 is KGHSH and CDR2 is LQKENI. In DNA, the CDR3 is TGTGCCAGCTCACCGCAGGGAAGGACTGAAGCTTTCTTT. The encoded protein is CASSPQGRTEAFF. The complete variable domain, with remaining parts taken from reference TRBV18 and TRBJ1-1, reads NAGVMQNPRHLVRRRGQEARLRCSPMKGHSHVYWYRQLPEEGLKFMVYLQKENIIDESGMPKERFSAEFPKEGPSILRIQQVVRGDSAAYFCASSPQGRTEAFFGQGTRLTVV.

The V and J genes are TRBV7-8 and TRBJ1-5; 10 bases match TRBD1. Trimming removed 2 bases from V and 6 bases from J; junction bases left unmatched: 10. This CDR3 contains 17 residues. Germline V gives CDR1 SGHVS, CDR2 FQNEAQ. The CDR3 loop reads CASSLLPATGGRQPQHF. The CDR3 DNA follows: TGTGCCAGCAGCTTACTTCCCGCGACAGGGGGCCGTCAGCCCCAGCATTTT.

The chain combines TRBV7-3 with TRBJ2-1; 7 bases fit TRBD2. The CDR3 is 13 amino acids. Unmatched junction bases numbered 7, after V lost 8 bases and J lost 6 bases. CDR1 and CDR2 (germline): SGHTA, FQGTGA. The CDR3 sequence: CASDGGNSNEQFF. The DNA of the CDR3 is TGTGCCAGCGACGGGGGGAATAGCAATGAGCAGTTCTTC. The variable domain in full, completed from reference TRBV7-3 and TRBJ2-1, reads GAGVSQTPSNKVTEKGKYVELRCDPISGHTALYWYRQSLGQGPEFLIYFQGTGAADDSGLPNDRFFAVRPEGSVSTLKIQRTERGDSAVYLCASDGGNSNEQFFGPGTRLTVL.

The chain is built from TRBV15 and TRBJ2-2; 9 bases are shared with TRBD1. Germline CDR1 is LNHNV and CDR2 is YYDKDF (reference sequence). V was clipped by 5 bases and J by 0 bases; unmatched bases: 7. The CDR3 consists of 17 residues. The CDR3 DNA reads TGTGCCACCAGCGGGGACAGGGTGAAGGCGAACACCGGGGAGCTGTTTTTT. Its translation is CATSGDRVKANTGELFF.

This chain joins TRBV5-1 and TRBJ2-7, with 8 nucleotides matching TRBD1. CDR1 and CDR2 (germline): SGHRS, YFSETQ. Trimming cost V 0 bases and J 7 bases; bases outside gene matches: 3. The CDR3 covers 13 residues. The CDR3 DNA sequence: TGCGCCAGCAGCTTGGGACAGGGGAGGGAGCAGTACTTC. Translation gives CASSLGQGREQYF.

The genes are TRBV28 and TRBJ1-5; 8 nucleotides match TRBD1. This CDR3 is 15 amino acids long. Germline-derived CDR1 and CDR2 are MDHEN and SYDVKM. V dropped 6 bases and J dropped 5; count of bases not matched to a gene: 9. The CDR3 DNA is TGTGCCAGCAGGTTACCGGGACAGGATTATCAGCCCCAGCATTTT. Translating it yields CASRLPGQDYQPQHF.

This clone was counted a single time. CDR3 in amino acids: CALADSGNTIYF. The CDR3 DNA reads as TGTGCCCTTGCAGACTCTGGAAACACCATATATTTT. The chain carries TRBV25-1 and TRBJ1-3; D not resolved. CDR3 length: 12 amino acids. Germline lookup yields CDR1 MGHDK and CDR2 SYGVNS. V was shortened by 11 bases and J by 0 bases, with 8 bases between the two germline ends.

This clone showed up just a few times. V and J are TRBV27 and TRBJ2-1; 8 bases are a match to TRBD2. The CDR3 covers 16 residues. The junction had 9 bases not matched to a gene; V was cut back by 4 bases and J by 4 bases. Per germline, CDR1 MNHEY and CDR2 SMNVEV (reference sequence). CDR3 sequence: CASSSPAGDLYNEQFF. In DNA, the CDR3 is TGTGCCAGCAGTTCCCCAGCGGGGGACCTATACAATGAGCAGTTCTTC.

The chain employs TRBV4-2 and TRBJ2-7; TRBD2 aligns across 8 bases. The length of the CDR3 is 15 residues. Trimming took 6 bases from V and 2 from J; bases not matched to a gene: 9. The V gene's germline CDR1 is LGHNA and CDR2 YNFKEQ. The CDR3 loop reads CASSPGGGRAYEQYF. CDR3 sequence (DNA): TGTGCCAGCAGTCCCGGGGGGGGACGAGCCTACGAGCAGTACTTC.

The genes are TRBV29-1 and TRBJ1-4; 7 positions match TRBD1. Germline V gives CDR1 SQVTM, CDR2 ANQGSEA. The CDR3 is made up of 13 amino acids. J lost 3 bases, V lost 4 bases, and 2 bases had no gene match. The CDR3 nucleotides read TGCAGCGTTGCCACAGGGGCTAATGAAAAACTGTTTTTT. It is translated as CSVATGANEKLFF.

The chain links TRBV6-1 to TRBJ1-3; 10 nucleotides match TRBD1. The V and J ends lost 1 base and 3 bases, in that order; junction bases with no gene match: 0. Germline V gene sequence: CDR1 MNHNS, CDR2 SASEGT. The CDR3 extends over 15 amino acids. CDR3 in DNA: TGTGCCAGCAGTGAAGGGACAGGGGGTGGAAACACCATATATTTT. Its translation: CASSEGTGGGNTIYF.

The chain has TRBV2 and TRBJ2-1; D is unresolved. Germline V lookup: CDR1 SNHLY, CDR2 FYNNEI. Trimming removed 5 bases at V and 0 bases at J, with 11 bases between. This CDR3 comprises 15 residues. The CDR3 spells CASSRWAPSYNEQFF. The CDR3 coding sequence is TGTGCCAGCAGTAGGTGGGCGCCCTCCTACAATGAGCAGTTCTTC.

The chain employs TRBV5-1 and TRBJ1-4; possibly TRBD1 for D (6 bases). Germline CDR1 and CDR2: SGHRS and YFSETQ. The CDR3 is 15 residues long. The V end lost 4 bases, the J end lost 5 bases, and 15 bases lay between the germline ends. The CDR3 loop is CASSSAPGQNEKLFF. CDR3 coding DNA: TGCGCCAGCAGCAGTGCTCCTGGACAGAATGAAAAACTGTTTTTT. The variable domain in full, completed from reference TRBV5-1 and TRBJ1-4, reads KAGVTQTPRYLIKTRGQQVTLSCSPISGHRSVSWYQQTPGQGLQFLFEYFSETQRNKGNFPGRFSGRQFSNSRSEMNVSTLELGDSALYLCASSSAPGQNEKLFFGSGTQLSVL.

The CDR3 DNA reads TGTGCCAGCAGCTTTTGGGCAGGCGAGTACTTC. Translating gives CASSFWAGEYF. J is TRBJ2-7 and V is TRBV7-9, with unresolved D. V lost 3 bases, J lost 11 bases, and 11 bases lay in between. From germline, CDR1 is SEHNR and CDR2 FQNEAQ (reference sequence). The CDR3 is made up of 11 amino acids.

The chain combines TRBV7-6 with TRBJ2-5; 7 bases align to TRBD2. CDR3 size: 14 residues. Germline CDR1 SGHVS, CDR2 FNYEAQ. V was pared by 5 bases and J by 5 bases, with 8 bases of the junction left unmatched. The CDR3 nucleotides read TGTGCCAGCAGCCCTGGGAGGGGTCAGGAGACCCAGTACTTC. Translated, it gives CASSPGRGQETQYF.

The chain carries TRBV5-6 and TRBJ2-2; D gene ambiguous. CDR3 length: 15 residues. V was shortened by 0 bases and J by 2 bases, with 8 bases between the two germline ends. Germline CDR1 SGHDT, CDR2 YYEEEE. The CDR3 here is CASSLVPENTGELFF. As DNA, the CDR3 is TGTGCCAGCAGCTTGGTGCCAGAAAACACCGGGGAGCTGTTTTTT.

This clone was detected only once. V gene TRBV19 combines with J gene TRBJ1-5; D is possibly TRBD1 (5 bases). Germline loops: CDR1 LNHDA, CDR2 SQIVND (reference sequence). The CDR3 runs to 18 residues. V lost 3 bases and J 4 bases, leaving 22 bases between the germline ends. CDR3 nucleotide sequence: TGTGCCAGTAGTATGGTGGGAGGAGGGACCTACCAAAATCAGCCCCAGCATTTT. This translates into CASSMVGGGTYQNQPQHF.

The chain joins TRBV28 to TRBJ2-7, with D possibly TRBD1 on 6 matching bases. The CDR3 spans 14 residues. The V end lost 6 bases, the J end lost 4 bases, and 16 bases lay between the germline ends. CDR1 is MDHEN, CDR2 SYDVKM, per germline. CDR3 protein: CASSPTGTPYEQYF. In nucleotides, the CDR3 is TGTGCCAGCAGCCCCACGGGGACACCATACGAGCAGTACTTC.

The CDR3 nucleotides are TGTGCCAGCAGCGCGAATGACAGGGATTACGAGCAGTACTTC. Residues: CASSANDRDYEQYF. The chain employs TRBV21-1 and TRBJ2-7; whether TRBD1, the table's D call, matches the DNA was not checked. TRBV21-1 is a pseudogene. This CDR3 has 14 residues.

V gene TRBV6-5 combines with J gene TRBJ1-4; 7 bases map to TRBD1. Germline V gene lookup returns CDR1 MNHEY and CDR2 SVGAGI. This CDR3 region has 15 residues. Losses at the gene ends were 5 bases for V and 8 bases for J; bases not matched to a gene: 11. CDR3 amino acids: CASSPRQGLQEKLFF. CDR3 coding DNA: TGTGCCAGCAGTCCCCGACAGGGATTGCAGGAAAAACTGTTTTTT.

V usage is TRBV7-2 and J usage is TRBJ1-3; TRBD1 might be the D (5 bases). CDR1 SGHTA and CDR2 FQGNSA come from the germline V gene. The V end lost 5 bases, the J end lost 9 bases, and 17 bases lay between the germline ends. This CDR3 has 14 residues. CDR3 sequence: CASSRIGRGSTIYF. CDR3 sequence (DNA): TGTGCCAGCAGCCGAATCGGCCGGGGGAGCACCATATATTTT.

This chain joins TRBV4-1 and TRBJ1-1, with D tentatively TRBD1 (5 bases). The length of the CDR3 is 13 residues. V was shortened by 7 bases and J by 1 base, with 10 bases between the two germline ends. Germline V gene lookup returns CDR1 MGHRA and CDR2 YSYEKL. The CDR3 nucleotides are TGCGCCAGCACCTTGGGGGGGAACACTGAAGCTTTCTTT. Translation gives CASTLGGNTEAFF.

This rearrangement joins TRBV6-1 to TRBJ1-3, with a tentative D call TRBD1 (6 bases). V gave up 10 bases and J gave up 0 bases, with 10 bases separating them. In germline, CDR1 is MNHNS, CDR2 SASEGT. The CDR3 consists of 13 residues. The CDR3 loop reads CANDRNSGNTIYF. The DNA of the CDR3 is TGTGCCAATGACAGGAACTCTGGAAACACCATATATTTT.

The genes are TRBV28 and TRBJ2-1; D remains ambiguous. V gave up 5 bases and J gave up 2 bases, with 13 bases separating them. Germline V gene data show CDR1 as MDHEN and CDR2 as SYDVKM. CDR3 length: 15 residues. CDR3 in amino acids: CASSVRHLPYNEQFF. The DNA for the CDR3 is TGTGCCAGCAGTGTTAGACATCTGCCCTACAATGAGCAGTTCTTC.

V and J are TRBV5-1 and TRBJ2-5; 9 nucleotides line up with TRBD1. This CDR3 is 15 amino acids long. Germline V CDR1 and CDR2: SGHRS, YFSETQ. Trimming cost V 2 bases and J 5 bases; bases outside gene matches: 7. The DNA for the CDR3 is TGCGCCAGCAGCTTATTACAGGGGGCGCCTGAGACCCAGTACTTC. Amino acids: CASSLLQGAPETQYF.